A selection of T cell receptor beta chains follows, all from one sample in a study of blood T cell repertoires in COVID-19. Profiled with immunoSEQ multiplex PCR; TCRdb holds only in-frame clones, not every one. The sample has around 280,000 clones, roughly 89% seen once. The material sequenced was PBMCs or T cells enriched from blood (not recorded which). Receptor source: a woman aged 40 to 50 who had recovered from COVID-19. Both conserved end residues are part of each CDR3. The D gene is left open where the match is weak. Size tells how often a clone was seen (once, few, many) or the class of an expanded clone, and some rows leave it out.

TRBJ1-6	TRBV11-2	-	-	CASRPTGRGSPLHF	TGTGCCAGCAGGCCCACAGGGCGCGGTTCACCCCTCCACTTT
TRBJ2-7	TRBV4-3	-	TRBD2	CASSPGLAANYEQYF	TGCGCCAGCAGCCCCGGACTAGCGGCAAACTACGAGCAGTACTTC
TRBJ2-1	TRBV6-2/TRBV6-3	-	-	CASSYMDRAGDEQFF	TGTGCCAGCAGTTACATGGACAGGGCGGGGGATGAGCAGTTCTTC
TRBJ2-2	TRBV3-1/TRBV3-2	-	TRBD1	CASSHPQGANTGELFF	TGTGCCAGCAGCCACCCCCAGGGGGCGAACACCGGGGAGCTGTTTTTT
TRBJ1-4	TRBV10-3	-	TRBD1	CASSDRDNEKLFF	TGTGCCAGCTCGGACAGGGATAATGAAAAACTGTTTTTT
TRBJ1-4	TRBV28	-	-	CASGPGGPTNEKLFF	TGTGCCAGCGGCCCCGGAGGGCCAACTAATGAAAAACTGTTTTTT
TRBJ2-3	TRBV24-1	once	TRBD2	CATADGRRQGADTQYF	TGTGCCACCGCTGACGGGAGGCGCCAGGGAGCAGATACGCAGTATTTT
TRBJ2-7	TRBV27	once	TRBD2	CASSSRLAHEQYF	TGTGCCAGCAGTTCAAGACTAGCCCACGAGCAGTACTTC
TRBJ1-1	TRBV14	-	-	CASSQDPVGLLKMNTEAFF	TGTGCCAGCAGCCAAGACCCGGTTGGGCTCCTTAAAATGAACACTGAAGCTTTCTTT
TRBJ2-7	TRBV4-2	-	TRBD1	CASSQGGGQSYEQYF	TGTGCCAGCAGCCAAGGTGGGGGACAGTCCTACGAGCAGTACTTC
TRBJ2-7	TRBV19	-	TRBD2	CASSITSGKSYEQYF	TGTGCCAGTAGTATAACTAGCGGCAAATCCTACGAGCAGTACTTC
TRBJ2-3	TRBV4-3	-	TRBD2	CASSQALLAGGPTDTQYF	TGCGCCAGCAGCCAAGCCCTACTAGCGGGAGGGCCGACAGATACGCAGTATTTT
TRBJ2-1	TRBV25-1	-	TRBD1	CASSDPPRQGEQFF	TGTGCCAGCAGTGATCCACCAAGACAGGGTGAGCAGTTCTTC
TRBJ1-2	TRBV11-2	-	TRBD1	CASSLGGSAQGSFYGYTF	TGTGCCAGCAGCTTAGGGGGGTCCGCACAGGGGAGTTTCTATGGCTACACCTTC
TRBJ2-7	TRBV10-3	-	-	CAISETGEQYF	TGTGCCATCAGTGAAACCGGGGAGCAGTACTTC
TRBJ2-1	TRBV2	-	TRBD2	CASKVSGTYNEQFF	TGTGCCAGCAAAGTGAGCGGGACGTACAATGAGCAGTTCTTC
TRBJ1-4	TRBV3-1/TRBV3-2	-	TRBD1	CASSQDRGTGNEKLFF	TGTGCCAGCAGCCAAGACCGCGGGACAGGGAATGAAAAACTGTTTTTT
TRBJ1-2	TRBV27	-	-	CASSSRWGPTYGYTF	TGTGCCAGCAGTTCCCGCTGGGGGCCTACCTATGGCTACACCTTC
TRBJ2-1	TRBV18	-	TRBD1	CASLRTGGNEQFF	TGTGCCAGCCTGCGGACAGGGGGCAATGAGCAGTTCTTC
TRBJ2-7	TRBV27	-	-	CASSPTPGAADYEQYF	TGTGCCAGCAGTCCAACCCCAGGGGCCGCGGACTACGAGCAGTACTTC
TRBJ2-5	TRBV28	-	TRBD2	CASREAGGDVSETQYF	TGTGCCAGCAGGGAGGCGGGAGGTGACGTTTCCGAGACCCAGTACTTC
TRBJ1-4	TRBV30	-	-	CAWTLSGELFF	TGTGCCTGGACCCTTTCGGGAGAGCTGTTTTTT
TRBJ2-2	TRBV10-1	-	TRBD2	CASSESSGRADSGTGELFF	TGCGCCAGCAGTGAGTCGAGTGGGAGGGCCGACTCGGGCACCGGGGAGCTGTTTTTT
TRBJ2-2	TRBV7-2	-	TRBD2	CASSLAGRATGELFF	TGTGCCAGCAGCTTAGCCGGGAGGGCCACCGGGGAGCTGTTTTTT
TRBJ2-1	TRBV24-1	-	-	CATSDPGAVGVYNEQFF	TGTGCCACCAGTGACCCTGGGGCCGTAGGGGTCTACAATGAGCAGTTCTTC
TRBJ2-7	TRBV28	-	-	CASSLRGRADHYEQYF	TGTGCCAGCAGTTTAAGGGGCCGGGCGGACCACTACGAGCAGTACTTC
TRBJ2-1	TRBV7-7	-	TRBD2	CASSLGTSGGDEQFF	TGTGCTAGCAGCCTCGGGACTAGCGGGGGGGATGAGCAGTTCTTC
TRBJ2-7	TRBV6-5	once	TRBD2	CASSPGTSGYEQYF	TGTGCCAGCAGCCCCGGGACTAGCGGTTACGAGCAGTACTTC
TRBJ2-7	TRBV7-8	few	-	CASSAGQIYEQYF	TGTGCCAGCAGCGCGGGACAGATTTACGAGCAGTACTTC
TRBJ1-1	TRBV12-3/TRBV12-4	-	-	CASTRVPNTEAFF	TGTGCCAGCACCCGAGTTCCGAACACTGAAGCTTTCTTT
TRBJ1-4	TRBV2	once	TRBD1	CASTQTGGDEKLFF	TGTGCCAGCACCCAGACAGGGGGCGATGAAAAACTGTTTTTT
TRBJ2-7	TRBV10-2	-	TRBD1	CAIIRDREPYEQYF	TGCGCCATCATCCGGGACAGGGAGCCCTACGAGCAGTACTTC
TRBJ1-5	TRBV6-2/TRBV6-3	-	TRBD1	CASSSPGQGGNQPQHF	TGTGCCAGCAGTTCCCCGGGACAGGGAGGGAATCAGCCCCAGCATTTT
TRBJ1-3	TRBV19	-	-	CASSRTERNTIYF	TGTGCCAGTAGTAGGACAGAAAGAAACACCATATATTTT
TRBJ2-1	TRBV6-5	-	TRBD2	CASSYVAGGPDEQFF	TGTGCCAGCAGTTATGTAGCGGGAGGGCCCGATGAGCAGTTCTTC
TRBJ1-5	TRBV23-1	-	-	CASRHRDQPQHF	TGCGCCAGCAGGCACAGGGATCAGCCCCAGCATTTT
TRBJ2-1	TRBV19	-	-	CASSLGGGTHNEQFF	TGTGCCAGTAGTTTGGGCGGGGGCACCCACAATGAGCAGTTCTTC
TRBJ1-1	TRBV13	-	-	CASSLETNTEAFF	TGTGCCAGCAGCTTGGAGACGAACACTGAAGCTTTCTTT
TRBJ1-1	TRBV5-1	-	-	CASQITVRAEAFF	TGCGCCAGTCAAATTACCGTGAGGGCTGAAGCTTTCTTT
TRBJ2-5	TRBV9	-	-	CASSVEFAGGETQYF	TGTGCCAGCAGCGTAGAGTTCGCAGGGGGGGAGACCCAGTACTTC
TRBJ2-5	TRBV5-1	-	-	CASNSGSQETQYF	TGCGCCAGCAATTCAGGATCCCAAGAGACCCAGTACTTC
TRBJ2-1	TRBV10-1	-	TRBD2	CASRVKAGGYNEQFF	TGCGCCAGCAGAGTGAAGGCGGGAGGTTACAATGAGCAGTTCTTC
TRBJ2-3	TRBV19	-	TRBD2	CASSIVPSGSLGADTQYF	TGTGCCAGTAGTATAGTTCCTAGCGGGAGCTTGGGCGCAGATACGCAGTATTTT
TRBJ1-4	TRBV7-8	-	TRBD1	CASSLGQGSEKLFF	TGTGCCAGCAGCTTAGGACAGGGTTCCGAAAAACTGTTTTTT
TRBJ1-1	TRBV9	-	-	CASSVFPATEAFF	TGTGCCAGCAGCGTATTCCCTGCGACTGAAGCTTTCTTT
TRBJ2-1	TRBV6-2/TRBV6-3	-	TRBD1	CASSGTGDEQFF	TGTGCCAGCAGTGGGACAGGGGATGAGCAGTTCTTC
TRBJ2-4	TRBV5-4	-	-	CASSARVGRSAKNIQYF	TGTGCCAGCAGCGCCCGTGTTGGCAGGTCGGCCAAAAACATTCAGTACTTC
TRBJ1-6	TRBV5-1	-	-	CASSWQDYNSPLHF	TGCGCCAGCAGCTGGCAGGATTATAATTCACCCCTCCACTTT
TRBJ2-1	TRBV18	-	-	CASSGLDYPSSYNEQFF	TGTGCCAGCTCAGGGCTGGACTACCCGAGCTCCTACAATGAGCAGTTCTTC
TRBJ1-4	TRBV28	-	-	CASSALPYRTTNEKLFF	TGTGCCAGCAGTGCCCTCCCATACAGGACAACTAATGAAAAACTGTTTTTT
TRBJ2-5	TRBV5-5	-	-	CASSLTKETQYF	TGTGCCAGCAGCTTGACAAAAGAGACCCAGTACTTC
TRBJ2-3	TRBV9	-	TRBD2	CASSVRPSGRTDTQYF	TGTGCCAGCAGCGTACGGCCTAGCGGGAGGACAGATACGCAGTATTTT
TRBJ2-5	TRBV28	-	TRBD2	CASSLKSGKLAGVWETQYF	TGTGCCAGCAGTTTAAAGAGTGGGAAACTAGCGGGAGTGTGGGAGACCCAGTACTTC
TRBJ2-7	TRBV7-9	once	-	CASSLNTGNEQYF	TGTGCCAGCAGCTTAAATACAGGGAACGAGCAGTACTTC
TRBJ2-2	TRBV7-8	once	TRBD2	CASSLLAGGAGELFF	TGTGCCAGCAGCTTACTAGCGGGAGGAGCCGGGGAGCTGTTTTTT
TRBJ2-2	TRBV3-1/TRBV3-2	-	TRBD2	CASSRAGTDRAGGAGELFF	TGTGCCAGCAGCCGGGCCGGGACGGATAGAGCGGGAGGTGCCGGGGAGCTGTTTTTT
TRBJ2-5	TRBV28	-	-	CASSLSGVRETQYF	TGTGCCAGCAGTTTATCAGGGGTGAGAGAGACCCAGTACTTC
TRBJ1-2	TRBV20-1	-	-	CSASTAISRAGYTF	TGCAGTGCTAGTACGGCTATATCTAGAGCTGGCTACACCTTC